These 21 T cell receptor beta chains originate from one sample sequenced in a study of shared clonotypes between healthy human individuals (dated by TCRdb to 2020 to 2022). Library prep was done by the immunoSEQ multiplex PCR assay. TCRdb stores this immuneACCESS table with in-frame sequences only. Part of the clones is absent; in the studies checked, under half of the shortfall reflects unresolved V genes, and no reason is known for the rest. Here the sample has 1,400,000 or so clones; approximately 98.5% occur a single time. The ten largest clones take up approximately 0.4% of the sample. Sequences were obtained from naive CD4+ T cells sorted from blood. Explained via the paper, the cell subset or site label denotes: CD45RA+ positively selected. These receptors were collected from a young man in good health.

This CDR3 reads CASRPQGLAGFPGAQYF. CDR3 nucleotides: TGTGCCAGTAGACCGCAGGGGCTAGCGGGATTTCCCGGCGCACAGTACTTC. The chain links TRBV19 to TRBJ2-7, with TRBD2 matching over 9 bases. Unmatched junction bases numbered 22, after V lost 6 bases and J lost 10 bases. CDR3 size: 17 residues. CDR1 LNHDA and CDR2 SQIVND come from the germline V gene (reference sequence).

This chain links TRBV18 with TRBJ1-1; D not resolved. In germline, CDR1 is KGHSH, CDR2 LQKENI. Trimming cost V 0 bases and J 0 bases, with 8 bases left between them. The CDR3 sequence is 15 residues long. CDR3 DNA: TGTGCCAGCTCACCACCACAGCCCATGAACACTGAAGCTTTCTTT. This gives the protein CASSPPQPMNTEAFF. The complete variable domain, with remaining parts taken from reference TRBV18 and TRBJ1-1, reads NAGVMQNPRHLVRRRGQEARLRCSPMKGHSHVYWYRQLPEEGLKFMVYLQKENIIDESGMPKERFSAEFPKEGPSILRIQQVVRGDSAAYFCASSPPQPMNTEAFFGQGTRLTVV.

The gene calls are TRBV7-8 and TRBJ2-7; D is perhaps TRBD1 (5 bases). Germline V gives CDR1 SGHVS, CDR2 FQNEAQ. Deletions cut 6 bases from V and 0 bases from J, with 15 bases between. The CDR3 has 15 amino acids. In DNA form, the CDR3 reads TGTGCCAGCAGACCAAGGGGCGGCAGCTCCTACGAGCAGTACTTC. Its protein is CASRPRGGSSYEQYF.

The chain has TRBV28 and TRBJ1-4; 7 bases match TRBD1. The CDR3 spans 15 residues. V lost 4 bases to trimming and J lost 7 bases; unmatched junction nucleotides: 9. Germline V gene sequence: CDR1 MDHEN, CDR2 SYDVKM. CDR3 amino acids: CASSYSSGTVEKLFF. DNA for the CDR3: TGTGCCAGCAGTTACTCATCCGGGACAGTTGAAAAACTGTTTTTT.

This rearrangement joins TRBV19 to TRBJ1-1, with TRBD1 identical over 11 bases. V was pared by 5 bases and J by 5 bases, with 13 bases of the junction left unmatched. The CDR3 totals 17 residues. The germline V gene encodes CDR1 LNHDA and CDR2 SQIVND (reference sequence). CDR3 loop: CASSPLQDRGRGTEAFF. In DNA form, the CDR3 reads TGTGCCAGTAGTCCCCTACAGGACAGGGGGCGCGGGACTGAAGCTTTCTTT.

The chain has TRBV6-5 and TRBJ1-5, with a tentative D call TRBD1 (6 bases). This CDR3 spans 15 amino acids. In germline, CDR1 is MNHEY, CDR2 SVGAGI. Trimming left V 6 bases short and J 1 base short, with 13 bases between. The CDR3 DNA reads TGTGCCAGCAGCCGTACAGGGATAAGCAATCAGCCCCAGCATTTT. Residues: CASSRTGISNQPQHF.

The genes are TRBV10-1 and TRBJ2-1; TRBD2 aligns across 7 bases. Per the germline V gene, CDR1 is WNHNN and CDR2 is SYGVQD (reference sequence). V trimming: 5 bases; J trimming: 0 bases; junction bases outside the gene matches: 4. There are 15 residues in the CDR3. The CDR3 loop reads CASSFSGISYNEQFF. The CDR3, as DNA: TGCGCCAGCAGTTTCAGCGGGATCTCCTACAATGAGCAGTTCTTC.

This chain links TRBV9 with TRBJ2-1, with 10 bases matching TRBD2. The J segment lost 4 bases and the V segment lost 2 bases, leaving 3 bases of the junction unmatched. CDR1 and CDR2 from the germline V gene are SGDLS and YYNGEE. This CDR3 is 15 amino acids long. The DNA of the CDR3 is TGTGCCAGCAGCGTCACTAGCGGGATGTACAATGAGCAGTTCTTC. This translates into CASSVTSGMYNEQFF. Filled out from reference TRBV9 and TRBJ2-1, the complete variable domain reads DSGVTQTPKHLITATGQRVTLRCSPRSGDLSVYWYQQSLDQGLQFLIQYYNGEERAKGNILERFSAQQFPDLHSELNLSSLELGDSALYFCASSVTSGMYNEQFFGPGTRLTVL.

The rearrangement joins TRBV11-2 to TRBJ2-3; the match to TRBD2 covers 8 bases. Germline CDR1 and CDR2: SGHAT and FQNNGV. CDR3 length: 14 residues. The trim removed 7 bases at V and 0 bases at J, leaving 3 bases unmatched. CDR3 loop: CASKLAVSTDTQYF. The CDR3 DNA reads as TGTGCCAGCAAACTAGCGGTTAGCACAGATACGCAGTATTTT.

This chain uses TRBV19 with TRBJ1-2; unclear D gene. V shed 1 base and J shed 7 bases, with 10 bases lying between them. CDR3 length: 13 amino acids. Germline CDR1 is LNHDA and CDR2 is SQIVND (reference sequence). The CDR3 spells CASSIAFGFGYTF. In DNA, the CDR3 is TGTGCCAGTAGTATAGCTTTCGGGTTTGGCTACACCTTC.

The rearrangement joins TRBV5-5 to TRBJ1-2; D uncertain. CDR1 SGHKS and CDR2 YYEKEE come from the germline V gene (reference sequence). The CDR3 has 14 residues. V was cut by 2 bases and J by 1 base, with 9 bases left in between. The CDR3 is CASSLQLSNYGYTF. The CDR3 DNA reads as TGTGCCAGCAGCTTACAACTTAGTAACTATGGCTACACCTTC.

The gene calls are TRBV9 and TRBJ2-5; 9 bases match TRBD2. V lost 0 bases, J lost 4 bases, and 4 bases stayed unmatched. This CDR3 is 15 amino acids long. Germline-derived CDR1 and CDR2 are SGDLS and YYNGEE. DNA of the CDR3: TGTGCCAGCAGCGTAGGGGTAGCGGGAGTAGAGACCCAGTACTTC. Protein sequence: CASSVGVAGVETQYF.

This clone was detected once. V gene TRBV6-1 combines with J gene TRBJ1-2, with D possibly being TRBD1 (5 bases). V was shortened by 5 bases and J by 6 bases, with 13 bases between the two germline ends. From germline, CDR1 is MNHNS and CDR2 SASEGT. The CDR3 is 13 amino acids. The CDR3 DNA is TGTGCCAGCAGTTCCCAATGGGGCAATGGCTACACCTTC. Its translation: CASSSQWGNGYTF.

V and J are TRBV5-6 and TRBJ2-7; 9 bases agree with TRBD1. The CDR3 has 15 amino acids. Germline V gene sequence: CDR1 SGHDT, CDR2 YYEEEE. The junction had 12 bases not matched to a gene; V was cut back by 4 bases and J by 7 bases. CDR3 residues: CASSGPGTGIREQYF. CDR3 in DNA: TGTGCCAGCAGCGGCCCCGGGACAGGGATTAGGGAGCAGTACTTC.

The chain carries TRBV30 and TRBJ2-1, with TRBD2 identical over 8 bases. V trimming: 1 base; J trimming: 4 bases; junction bases outside the gene matches: 9. CDR3 length: 16 residues. CDR1 and CDR2 (germline): GTSNPN, SVGIG (reference sequence). In nucleotides, the CDR3 is TGTGCCTGGAGTGGCTTCTTAGCGGGATTTTACAATGAGCAGTTCTTC. Protein sequence: CAWSGFLAGFYNEQFF. The full variable domain, in which reference TRBV30 and TRBJ2-1 provide the parts outside the CDR3, is SQTIHQWPATLVQPVGSPLSLECTVEGTSNPNLYWYRQAAGRGLQLLFYSVGIGQISSEVPQNLSASRPQDRQFILSSKKLLLSDSGFYLCAWSGFLAGFYNEQFFGPGTRLTVL.

The chain has TRBV7-3 and TRBJ2-1; D is ambiguous. Trimming cost V 5 bases and J 7 bases, with 15 bases left between them. This CDR3 spans 14 amino acids. CDR1 is SGHTA, CDR2 FQGTGA, per germline. CDR3 in amino acids: CASSGHNRENEQFF. CDR3 nucleotide sequence: TGTGCCAGCAGCGGCCATAATAGAGAGAATGAGCAGTTCTTC.

The J gene is TRBJ2-7, the V gene TRBV23-1; perhaps TRBD1 as D (6 bases). TRBV23-1 carries the ORF label, with uncertain function. The CDR3 length is 15 residues. The ends were cut back, 8 bases at V and 2 bases at J, with 19 bases in the middle. CDR3 amino acids: CASVPTGRLPYEQYF. The CDR3 DNA is TGCGCCAGCGTACCGACAGGCCGCCTACCCTACGAGCAGTACTTC.

The rearrangement joins TRBV11-2 to TRBJ2-1; D is possibly TRBD2 (5 bases). CDR1 is SGHAT and CDR2 is FQNNGV in the germline V gene. The ends were cut back, 1 base at V and 0 bases at J, with 13 bases in the middle. This CDR3 is built from 17 residues. The CDR3 here is CASSLVRAASSYNEQFF. CDR3 bases: TGTGCCAGCAGCTTAGTGCGGGCGGCGAGCTCCTACAATGAGCAGTTCTTC.

The chain joins TRBV7-8 to TRBJ2-1; 7 bases are a match to TRBD1. The germline V gene encodes CDR1 SGHVS and CDR2 FQNEAQ. J was trimmed by 4 bases and V by 4 bases; bases with no gene match: 7. The CDR3 has 15 residues. The CDR3 sequence: CASSSGTARYNEQFF. CDR3 nucleotide sequence: TGTGCCAGCAGCTCTGGGACAGCTCGGTACAATGAGCAGTTCTTC.

CDR3 sequence: CASSDTGLSNQPQHF. CDR3 DNA: TGTGCCAGCAGCGATACAGGGTTAAGCAATCAGCCCCAGCATTTT. The chain has TRBV27 and TRBJ1-5; maybe TRBD1 (6 bases). Germline values: CDR1 MNHEY, CDR2 SMNVEV (reference sequence). V was shortened by 6 bases and J by 1 base, with 13 bases between the two germline ends. The CDR3 runs 15 residues.

The chain joins TRBV7-3 to TRBJ2-1; 7 bases are a match to TRBD2. Per the germline V gene, CDR1 is SGHTA and CDR2 is FQGTGA. V trimming: 2 bases; J trimming: 2 bases; junction bases outside the gene matches: 6. The CDR3 loop spans 16 amino acids. CDR3 sequence reads: CASSLGLAVAYNEQFF. The CDR3 nucleotides read TGTGCCAGCAGCTTAGGCCTAGCGGTTGCCTACAATGAGCAGTTCTTC.